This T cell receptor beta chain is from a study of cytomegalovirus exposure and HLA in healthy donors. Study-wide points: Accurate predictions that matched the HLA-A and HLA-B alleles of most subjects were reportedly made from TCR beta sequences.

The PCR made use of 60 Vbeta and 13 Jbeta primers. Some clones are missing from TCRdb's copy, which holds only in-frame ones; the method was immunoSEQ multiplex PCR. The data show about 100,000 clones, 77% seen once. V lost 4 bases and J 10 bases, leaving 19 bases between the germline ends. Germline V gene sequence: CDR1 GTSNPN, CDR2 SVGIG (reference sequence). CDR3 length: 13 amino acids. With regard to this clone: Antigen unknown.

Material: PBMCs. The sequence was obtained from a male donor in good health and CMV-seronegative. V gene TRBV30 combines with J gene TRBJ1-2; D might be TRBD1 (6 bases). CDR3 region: CAWTVGGAGDYTF. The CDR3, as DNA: TGTGCCTGGACCGTAGGGGGGGCTGGCGACTACACCTTC.